This TCR beta chain originates from a study of somatic mutations in cytotoxic T cells in rheumatoid arthritis. Study context: Using a FACSAria II or Sony SH800, a portion of the V beta antibody-stained T-cell populations were flow-sorted at nearly 100% purity, and among those populations were V beta1+ cells that were then sequenced for TCRB.

As for this clone: Its antigen is not identified. The junction shows a germline mismatch at one end, possibly a read error. This same CDR3 is encoded by further DNA sequences in the sample.

As processed by the authors: Published virus-specific TCRB sequences found rare matches among patient CD8+ clones larger than 1%. The repertoire was sequenced with immunoSEQ multiplex PCR; TCRdb's copy has only in-frame clones and lacks some. That table furnishes V, J and clone size, whereas the DNA furnished D and trimming. Among around 3,200 clones listed, more than 80% were seen once. Study-level points and caveats: Patients with rheumatoid arthritis showed a slight underrepresentation of TRBV07, a finding that was never subjected to any adjustment for multiple comparisons.

Germline CDR1 SEHNR, CDR2 FQNEAQ (reference sequence). The CDR3 covers 15 residues. Researchers isolated CD4+ and CD8+ cells by positive magnetic bead selection and then checked their purity by flow cytometry. This sequence was found in a man in his forties with rheumatoid arthritis. V gene TRBV7-9 combines with J gene TRBJ2-7; 10 nucleotides align to TRBD2. The material sequenced was CD8+ T cells sorted from blood. CDR3 protein: CASSQSSSGSYEQYF. The CDR3 DNA follows: TGCGCCAGCAGCCAATCTTCTAGCGGGAGCTACGAGCAGTACTTC.